This TCR beta chain is drawn from a study of vaccination and CD4 T cells after COVID-19. The wider study: Recovered patients in the cohort numbered six men and four women, two of them Hispanic.

Sequenced with the Oncomine TCR Beta short-read assay was DNA taken from cultured CD4+ T cells. TCRdb analysed the PCR reads with MiXCR anew, one entry per CDR3 protein. The sample carries about 15,000 distinct CDR3 sequences, roughly 55% recorded once. Remarks on this clonotype: As yet, its antigen is unknown.

The germline V gene encodes CDR1 SEHNR and CDR2 FQNEAQ (reference sequence). CDR3 length equals 17 residues. V lost 1 base and J 8 bases, leaving 20 bases between the germline ends. The treatment was: approximately 9-day PBMC culture with coronavirus spike peptide pools or control peptides (ViraFEST assay). ViraFEST relied on peptide pools to expand antigen-specific T cells; the TCRs were sequenced afterward. Study-wide findings and caveats: Spike mono-reactivity was evident in 304 of the 307 vaccine-specific clones derived from convalescent patients.

The sequenced material came from CD4+ T cells from blood, cultured in vitro. This sequence originates from a human donor who had recovered from COVID-19. The chain uses TRBV7-9 and TRBJ1-4; D unresolved. The DNA of the CDR3 is TGTGCCAGCAGCTTAGTCTGGGAGGGAAGGCAAATCGAAAAACTGTTTTTT. Amino acid sequence: CASSLVWEGRQIEKLFF.